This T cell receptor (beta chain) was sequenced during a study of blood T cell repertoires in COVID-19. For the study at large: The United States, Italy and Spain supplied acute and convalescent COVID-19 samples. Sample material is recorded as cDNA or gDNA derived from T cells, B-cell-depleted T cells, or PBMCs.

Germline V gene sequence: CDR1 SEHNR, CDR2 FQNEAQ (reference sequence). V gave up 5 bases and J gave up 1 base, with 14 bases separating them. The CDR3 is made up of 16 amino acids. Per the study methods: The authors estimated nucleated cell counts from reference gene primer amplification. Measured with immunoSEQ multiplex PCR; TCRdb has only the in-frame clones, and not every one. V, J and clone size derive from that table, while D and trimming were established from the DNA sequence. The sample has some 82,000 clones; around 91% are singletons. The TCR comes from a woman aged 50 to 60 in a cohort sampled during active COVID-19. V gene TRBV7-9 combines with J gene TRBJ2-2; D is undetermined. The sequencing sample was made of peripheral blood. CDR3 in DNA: TGTGCCAGCAGCCGCCGAAGACAACGGAACACCGGGGAGCTGTTTTTT. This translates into CASSRRRQRNTGELFF.